The sequence of this T cell receptor (beta chain) was determined in a study of blood T cell repertoires in COVID-19. Study at large: The cDNA or gDNA used as material had been derived from T cells, B-cell-depleted T cells, or PBMCs.

CDR3 length: 13 amino acids. Germline V gene sequence: CDR1 SGHRS, CDR2 YFSETQ. The V segment lost 6 bases and the J segment 6 bases; nucleotides outside the gene matches: 7. Per the original data handling: For nucleated cells, counts were estimated from reference gene primer amplification. Assay: immunoSEQ multiplex PCR; the TCRdb copy retains only in-frame clones and omits some. V and J calls and clone size are copied from that table; D and trimming were computed from the DNA. The sample shows around 60,000 clones, about 90% of them seen only once. The rearrangement links TRBV5-1 to TRBJ2-7, with 9 bases fitting TRBD1. The TCR comes from a man in his 60s with active COVID-19. Sequenced input: peripheral blood. For the CDR3, the DNA is TGCGCCAGCACCTCGGGACAGGGTGGCGAGCAGTACTTC. Translated: CASTSGQGGEQYF.